This T cell receptor (beta chain) was recorded in a study of CXCR3-negative and CXCR3-positive naive CD8 T cells (dated 2019 in TCRdb). Broadly, across the study: In total, approximately 130 million TRB reads were obtained, or roughly 1.5 +/- 0.3 million reads per library. Naive subsets from five or six donors and memory cells from 3 donors were included in the TRBV-TRBJ cluster analysis. The diversity and physicochemical repertoire analyses included about a dozen donors pooled from two independent experiments. Study-level results and caveats: Freshly isolated PBMCs were used for most assays because CXCR3 expression went down partially after cryopreservation. TRB CDR3s from CXCR3-positive naive cells showed higher hydrophobicity (lower Kidera factor 4), lower energy, and higher strength and volume indices than CXCR3-negative naive cells. Because surface CD5, which is linked to self-reactivity in mice, was comparable between the naive subsets, TCR interaction strength was also inferred from TRB CDR3 physicochemical properties. Repertoire diversity was comparably high in both naive subsets but much lower in memory CD8+ T cells. Similar TRBV-TRBJ usage was shown by naive CXCR3-negative and CXCR3-positive cells from the same donor, whereas distinct patterns were shown by memory cells.

To note about this clonotype: No cognate antigen has been identified for it.

Reading from cysteine to phenylalanine, the CDR3 counts 12 amino acids. The record lacks a DNA sequence. Sequencing was performed on a NextSeq 550. The Human TCR Profiling Kit (MiLaboratory) was used to prepare UMI-labeled 5' RACE TRB cDNA libraries. The full amount of extracted RNA was used for cDNA synthesis, and the full amount of resulting cDNA was used for PCR amplification. The libraries were made side by side, with each library going through the same number of PCR cycles. In the paper's pipeline: With a requirement of at least two reads per UMI, MIGEC and MiXCR extracted about 50,000 +/- 10,000 unique UMI-labeled TRB cDNA molecules per library. Each library averaged 40,000 +/- 10,000 functional in-frame TRB CDR3 nucleotide clonotypes without stop codons. After downsampling to 5000 UMI-labeled TRB molecules per sample, diversity metrics such as normalized Shannon-Wiener and Chao1 were calculated in VDJtools. VDJtools computed clonotype-size-weighted physicochemical properties of the central five CDR3 residues: interaction energy, strength, volume and Kidera factor 4. With the reads reprocessed by TCRdb, a single entry stands for each CDR3 protein sequence and no DNA is reported. TCRdb assigned the V and J calls; the authors' analysis was not used. The sample has roughly 80,000 distinct CDR3 sequences on record. The ten largest clonotypes hold approximately 0.62% of the sample.

Each CD8+ T cell subset was flow-sorted in triplicate, and some 310,000 cells per subset were placed directly into RLT lysis buffer. Naive CD8+ T cells were defined stringently as CD45RO-CCR7+CD27+CD95- to exclude memory contaminants. Peripheral blood mononuclear cells were isolated from buffy coats using standard density gradient centrifugation. Naive CXCR3-negative and CXCR3-positive CD8+ T cells were flow-sorted on a FACSAria III. An RNeasy Mini Kit was used to extract total RNA from the sorted cells. This TCR came from a human donor in good health. Some clones in this sample may be carry-over from other donors' samples. This receptor chain uses TRBV12-3 or TRBV12-4 and TRBJ1-4; TCRdb outputs TRBD1, but without DNA this stays unchecked. Sequencing input: naive CXCR3+ CD8+ T cells from blood. In the paper's terms, the cell subset or site label means: CD45RO-CCR7+CD27+CD95- naive CD8+ T cells expressing CXCR3 (TNR3+). The CDR3 region has the sequence CASSLDRVKLFF.